This record looks at one T cell receptor (beta chain) sequence and its context. Its cognate antigen is unknown. The CDR3 runs 16 residues. V was trimmed by 2 bases and J by 1 base, leaving 14 bases between them. CDR1 and CDR2 (germline): SGHTA, FQGTGA. These data originate in a study of T cell responses to AZD1222 COVID-19 vaccine. Study-level points and caveats: Clonal diversity was possibly underestimated, and white British individuals and females predominated among donors. It was only six AZD1222 recipients who were seropositive at baseline.

The assay was immunoSEQ multiplex PCR, and TCRdb's table has in-frame clones only and misses some. The table shows approximately 300,000 clones, with about 94% occurring only once. The source material was peripheral blood, sampled 28 days after the second AZD1222 dose. The receptor's source is an adult who received the AZD1222 COVID-19 vaccine. The chain joins TRBV7-3 to TRBJ1-1, with no clear D. The CDR3 sequence: CASSLRAVLRNTEAFF. As DNA, the CDR3 is TGTGCCAGCAGCTTACGGGCAGTCCTAAGGAACACTGAAGCTTTCTTT.